These T cell receptor beta chains were read from a single sample in a study of blood T cell repertoires in COVID-19. Only in-frame clones appear in the TCRdb table, and some are missing; sequencing was by immunoSEQ multiplex PCR. The table records more than 60,000 clones, roughly 85% of them present only once. Material: peripheral blood. The receptors were gathered from a human donor in a cohort sampled during active COVID-19. Both conserved end residues are part of each CDR3. The D gene is left open where the match is weak. A row's size may be missing; if present it is once, few, many or a size class.

V gene	J gene	clone size	D gene	CDR3 protein	CDR3 DNA
TRBV6-2/TRBV6-3	TRBJ2-2	few	TRBD2	CASSLAGGHGELFF	TGTGCCAGCAGCCTAGCGGGGGGGCACGGGGAGCTGTTTTTT
TRBV11-3	TRBJ2-7	NA	NA	CASSLAGRAYEQYF	TGTGCCAGCAGCTTAGCGGGCAGGGCCTACGAGCAGTACTTC
TRBV6-5	TRBJ1-1	NA	TRBD1	CASSPRDRGNTEAFF	TGTGCCAGCAGTCCCCGGGACAGGGGGAACACTGAAGCTTTCTTT
TRBV28	TRBJ2-7	NA	TRBD1	CASTPGDSIGNEQYF	TGTGCCAGCACCCCAGGGGACAGTATTGGGAACGAGCAGTACTTC
TRBV11-3	TRBJ2-1	once	NA	CASSLVPSADNEQFF	TGTGCCAGCAGCTTAGTCCCTAGCGCCGACAATGAGCAGTTCTTC
TRBV10-3	TRBJ1-1	NA	NA	CAISEFQDSTNTEAFF	TGTGCCATCAGTGAGTTCCAGGACAGTACGAACACTGAAGCTTTCTTT
TRBV13	TRBJ2-3	NA	NA	CASRDWGGTDTQYF	TGTGCCAGCAGAGACTGGGGGGGCACAGATACGCAGTATTTT
TRBV6-2/TRBV6-3	TRBJ2-4	NA	NA	CASSWPGAKNIQYF	TGTGCCAGCAGTTGGCCAGGAGCCAAAAACATTCAGTACTTC
TRBV6-6	TRBJ1-1	NA	TRBD1	CASSRGQGAAYTEAFF	TGTGCCAGCAGTCGAGGACAGGGGGCGGCGTACACTGAAGCTTTCTTT
TRBV5-6	TRBJ1-5	NA	TRBD1	CASSSLQGAQPQHF	TGTGCCAGCAGCTCGCTCCAGGGGGCCCAGCCCCAGCATTTT
TRBV11-2	TRBJ2-5	NA	TRBD2	CASSPGVAGGLKETQYF	TGTGCCAGCAGCCCCGGGGTAGCGGGGGGGCTAAAAGAGACCCAGTACTTC
TRBV7-9	TRBJ1-2	NA	TRBD1	CASSLARGQGASSGYTF	TGTGCCAGCAGCTTAGCTCGTGGACAGGGGGCTTCCTCTGGCTACACCTTC
TRBV2	TRBJ2-1	NA	TRBD1	CASSPYSGTGAYNEQFF	TGTGCCAGCAGTCCATACTCCGGGACAGGGGCTTACAATGAGCAGTTCTTC
TRBV18	TRBJ2-7	many	NA	CASSPPAVTYEQYF	TGTGCCAGCTCACCACCAGCGGTAACCTACGAGCAGTACTTC
TRBV3-1/TRBV3-2	TRBJ1-2	NA	NA	CASSQGGGRGRRGYTF	TGTGCCAGCAGCCAAGGCGGTGGCAGGGGCCGACGAGGCTACACCTTC